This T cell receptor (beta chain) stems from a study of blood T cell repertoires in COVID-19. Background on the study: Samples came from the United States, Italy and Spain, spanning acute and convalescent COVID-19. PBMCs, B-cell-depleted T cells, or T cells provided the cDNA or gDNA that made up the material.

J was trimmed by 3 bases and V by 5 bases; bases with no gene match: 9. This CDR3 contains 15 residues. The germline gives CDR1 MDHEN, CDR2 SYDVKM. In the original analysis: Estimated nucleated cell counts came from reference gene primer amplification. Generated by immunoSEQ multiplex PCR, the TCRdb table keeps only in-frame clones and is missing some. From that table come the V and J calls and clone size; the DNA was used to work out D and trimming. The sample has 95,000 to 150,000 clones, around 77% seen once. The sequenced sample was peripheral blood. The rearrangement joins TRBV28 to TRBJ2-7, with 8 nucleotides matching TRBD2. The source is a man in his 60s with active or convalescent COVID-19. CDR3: CASSRTGLEHYEQYF. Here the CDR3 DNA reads TGTGCCAGCAGTCGAACGGGACTAGAACACTACGAGCAGTACTTC.